The TCR beta chain described here comes from a study of patients and donors after allogeneic stem cell transplantation. TCRdb passed the RT-PCR reads through MiXCR, listing each CDR3 protein once. The top ten hold around 10% of the sample, which has 200,000 to 250,000 distinct CDR3 sequences, 14% seen once. The source is a human donor who was either an allogeneic HSCT recipient or a stem cell or donor lymphocyte infusion donor (not recorded which). It is not recorded whose cells these are; they may come from a transplant donor. The sample taken for sequencing was blood, either unsorted or a sorted T cell fraction (not recorded which).

CDR3: CAPSNSGTETQYF. CDR3 nucleotides: TGTGCCCCTAGCAACTCAGGGACGGAGACCCAGTACTTC. This chain joins TRBV15 and TRBJ2-5; D could derive from TRBD1 or TRBD2 (5 bases each). V gave up 11 bases and J gave up 5 bases, with 18 bases separating them. The CDR3 consists of 13 residues. Per germline, CDR1 LNHNV and CDR2 YYDKDF (reference sequence). The whole variable domain, remainder taken from reference TRBV15 and TRBJ2-5, is DAMVIQNPRYQVTQFGKPVTLSCSQTLNHNVMYWYQQKSSQAPKLLFHYYDKDFNNEADTPDNFQSRRPNTSFCFLDIRSPGLGDTAMYLCAPSNSGTETQYFGPGTRLLVL.